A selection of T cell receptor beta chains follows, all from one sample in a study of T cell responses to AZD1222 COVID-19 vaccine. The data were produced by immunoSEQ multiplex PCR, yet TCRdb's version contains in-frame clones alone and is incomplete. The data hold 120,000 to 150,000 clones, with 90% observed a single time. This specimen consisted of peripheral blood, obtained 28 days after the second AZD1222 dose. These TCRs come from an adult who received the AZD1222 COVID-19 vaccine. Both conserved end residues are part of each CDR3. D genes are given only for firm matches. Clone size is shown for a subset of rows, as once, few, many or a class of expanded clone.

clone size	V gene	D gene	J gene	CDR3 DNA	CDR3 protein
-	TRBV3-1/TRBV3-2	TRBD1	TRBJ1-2	TGTGCCAGCAGCCAGGGGACAGGGAATGGCTACACCTTC	CASSQGTGNGYTF
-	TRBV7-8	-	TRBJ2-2	TGTGCCAGCAGCTCCCCTCTAGGGCTGAACACCGGGGAGCTGTTTTTT	CASSSPLGLNTGELFF
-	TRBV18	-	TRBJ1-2	TGTGCCAGCTCGCAGGACCGCGCTAGCTATGGCTACACCTTC	CASSQDRASYGYTF
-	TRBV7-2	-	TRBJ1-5	TGTGCCAGCAGCTTAGGGGACCTTAGGGATCAGCCCCAGCATTTT	CASSLGDLRDQPQHF
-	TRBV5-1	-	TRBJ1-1	TGCGCCAGCAGCTTGTTGGGCCAGGGACGAACTGAAGCTTTCTTT	CASSLLGQGRTEAFF
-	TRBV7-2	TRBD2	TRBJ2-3	TGTGCCGCGGCGGCTAGCGGACTCGCAGATACGCAGTATTTT	CAAAASGLADTQYF
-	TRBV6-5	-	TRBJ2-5	TGTGCCAGCAGTTATGGCGGGGCGCGAGAGACCCAGTACTTC	CASSYGGARETQYF
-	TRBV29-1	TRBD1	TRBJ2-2	TGCAGCGTTGAAGACCCAACAGGGGGTAGTACCGGGGAGCTGTTTTTT	CSVEDPTGGSTGELFF
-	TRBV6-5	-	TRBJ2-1	TGTGCCAGCAGCCCGGGGGCAGGTCGGAATGAGCAGTTCTTC	CASSPGAGRNEQFF
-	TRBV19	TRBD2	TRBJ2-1	TGTGCCAGTAGTTTGGGACTAGCGGGTGAGCAGTTCTTC	CASSLGLAGEQFF
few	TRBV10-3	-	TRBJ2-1	TGTGCCATCAGTGAATCGGTCGGGACCAACAATGAGCAGTTCTTC	CAISESVGTNNEQFF
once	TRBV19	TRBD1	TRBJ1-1	TGTGCCAGTAGTATCGTTGGGACAGGGGGCCAAGCTTTCTTT	CASSIVGTGGQAFF
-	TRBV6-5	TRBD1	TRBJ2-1	TGTGCCAGCACTTGGAATTTCGGGACAGTAGGTGAGCAGTTCTTC	CASTWNFGTVGEQFF
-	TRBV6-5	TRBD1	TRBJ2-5	TGTGCCAGCAGTTCCCCGGGACAGGGCGGCCAAGAGACCCAGTACTTC	CASSSPGQGGQETQYF
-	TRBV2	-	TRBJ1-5	TGTGCCAGCAGACTCGAGAGGATCAATCAGCCCCAGCATTTT	CASRLERINQPQHF
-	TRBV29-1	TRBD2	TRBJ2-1	TGCGCTAGCGGGATTGGTATAGATGAGCAGTTCTTC	CASGIGIDEQFF
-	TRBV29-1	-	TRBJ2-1	TGCAGCGCTGTCGGTCTATCCTACAATGAGCAGTTCTTC	CSAVGLSYNEQFF
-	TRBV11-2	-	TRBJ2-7	TGTGCCAGCAGCTTAGAGCACCCTGGCTCCTACGAGCAGTACTTC	CASSLEHPGSYEQYF
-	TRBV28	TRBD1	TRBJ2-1	TGTGCCAGCAGTCCTCCGGGACAGGGGGCATACAATGAGCAGTTCTTC	CASSPPGQGAYNEQFF
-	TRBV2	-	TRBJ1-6	TGTGCCAGCAGCCGGGACATTAAGAATTCACCCCTCCACTTT	CASSRDIKNSPLHF
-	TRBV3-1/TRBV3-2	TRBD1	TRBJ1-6	TGTGCCAGCAGCCACTCCGACAGGGGGAATTCACCCCTCCACTTT	CASSHSDRGNSPLHF
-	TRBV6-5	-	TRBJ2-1	TGTGCCAGTTACAAGGTCTACAATGAGCAGTTCTTC	CASYKVYNEQFF
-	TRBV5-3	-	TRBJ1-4	TGTGCCAGAAGCTTAGGCTATGGGGTAACTAATGAAAAACTGTTTTTT	CARSLGYGVTNEKLFF
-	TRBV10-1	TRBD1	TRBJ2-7	TGCGCCAGCAGGGGACAGGCCGGCCACGAGCAGTACTTC	CASRGQAGHEQYF
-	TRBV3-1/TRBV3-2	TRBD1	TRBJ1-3	TGTGCCAGCAGCCAAGCCGGGACAGCTGGAAACACCATATATTTT	CASSQAGTAGNTIYF
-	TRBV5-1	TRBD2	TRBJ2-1	TGCGCCAGCAGCCGTTTTGGCGGGAGGGCCTCCTACAATGAGCAGTTCTTC	CASSRFGGRASYNEQFF